This T cell receptor beta chain was sequenced for a study of OX40 agonist ivuxolimab in advanced cancers. In the study overall: Patients with prior anti-PD-1, anti-PD-L1 or anti-CTLA-4 therapy were eligible; about 41% had some. Partial responses were seen in three patients, one with hepatocellular carcinoma and two with cutaneous melanoma. Study-level points and caveats: Clonal expansion by week 6 occurred in CD4+ and CD8+ blood T cells (at 0.1 to 3.0 mg/kg).

With baseline, cycle 4 day 1, and cycle 7 day 1 as timepoints, blood was sampled. Clones were read by immunoSEQ multiplex PCR, and TCRdb kept only the in-frame ones, dropping some. The profile shows about 73,000 clones, more than 80% of them singletons. Worth noting for this clone: Its cognate antigen is unknown.

CDR3 size: 14 residues. Germline CDR1 reads MNHEY; CDR2 reads SVGAGI. Trimming cost V 4 bases and J 6 bases; bases outside gene matches: 9. The chain employs TRBV6-5 and TRBJ2-7; TRBD1 matches at 7 bases. This receptor was identified in an adult with an advanced solid tumor such as melanoma, head and neck, liver or kidney cancer. Specimen: CD4+ or CD8+ T cells sorted from blood, collected in a trial of the OX40 agonist ivuxolimab. The CDR3 spells CASSSYRGSGEQYF. The CDR3 nucleotides read TGTGCCAGCAGTTCATACAGGGGTTCGGGCGAGCAGTACTTC.